Shown below are 32 T cell receptor beta chains from a single sample sequenced in a study of patients and donors after allogeneic stem cell transplantation. TCRdb independently ran MiXCR on the RT-PCR reads; one entry per CDR3 protein. Of 390,000 or so distinct CDR3 sequences listed, approximately 16% are singletons. Sequences were obtained from blood, either unsorted or a sorted T cell fraction (not recorded which). All receptors come from a human donor who was either an allogeneic HSCT recipient or a stem cell or donor lymphocyte infusion donor (not recorded which). It is not recorded whose cells these are; they may come from a transplant donor.

This clonotype was observed a few times. This chain joins TRBV7-9 and TRBJ2-1, with D hard to call. Per germline, CDR1 SEHNR and CDR2 FQNEAQ (reference sequence). V lost 5 bases and J 4 bases, leaving 6 bases between the germline ends. The CDR3 covers 12 residues. The CDR3 protein is CASSEAYNEQFF. Here the CDR3 DNA reads TGTGCCAGCAGCGAGGCGTACAATGAGCAGTTCTTC.

The chain is built from TRBV11-2 and TRBJ2-5; D is ambiguous. The V gene lost 0 bases and the J gene lost 5 bases, with 13 bases spanning the gap. Germline V CDR1 and CDR2: SGHAT, FQNNGV. The CDR3 loop spans 15 amino acids. The CDR3 bases are TGTGCCAGCAGCTTAGATGGCAGGTCGAGGGAGACCCAGTACTTC. It specifies CASSLDGRSRETQYF.

This sequence joins TRBV20-1 and TRBJ2-2; 11 nucleotides line up with TRBD2. The V gene end was trimmed by 3 bases and the J gene end by 2 bases; junction bases not matched to a gene: 2. The germline V gene has CDR1 DFQATT and CDR2 SNEGSKA (reference sequence). The CDR3 has 15 residues. CDR3 residues: CSARGTSGNTGELFF. The CDR3 DNA sequence: TGCAGTGCTAGGGGGACTAGCGGAAACACCGGGGAGCTGTTTTTT.

The V call is TRBV6-5, the J call TRBJ2-2, with unresolved D. Per germline, CDR1 MNHEY and CDR2 SVGAGI. The CDR3 contains 13 residues. The germline V and J ends were trimmed by 4 bases and 4 bases, with 7 bases remaining between them. The CDR3 region is CASSWSFTGELFF. The CDR3 bases are TGTGCCAGCAGTTGGTCCTTCACCGGGGAGCTGTTTTTT.

This clonotype was counted between two and nine times. The rearrangement links TRBV18 to TRBJ1-6; D is unclear. The CDR3 length is 14 residues. V was pared by 6 bases and J by 7 bases, with 13 bases between. In germline, CDR1 is KGHSH, CDR2 LQKENI. The CDR3: CASSPETGNSPLHF. DNA for the CDR3: TGTGCCAGCTCCCCGGAAACGGGGAATTCACCCCTCCACTTT.

The gene calls are TRBV20-1 and TRBJ1-2; 7 bases match TRBD1. Germline lookup yields CDR1 DFQATT and CDR2 SNEGSKA (reference sequence). The CDR3 length is 15 residues. The V segment lost 1 base and the J segment 4 bases; nucleotides outside the gene matches: 9. The CDR3 region is CSARGRQGIPYGYTF. The CDR3 DNA follows: TGCAGTGCTAGAGGCCGACAGGGCATCCCCTATGGCTACACCTTC.

V is TRBV20-1 and J is TRBJ2-7; D is unresolved. The CDR3 spans 14 residues. The V end was cut by 0 bases, the J end by 7 bases, with 16 bases between. Germline values: CDR1 DFQATT, CDR2 SNEGSKA (reference sequence). The CDR3 DNA is TGCAGTGCTAGAGATACCAGCTCTCGGATGGAGCAGTACTTC. Amino acids: CSARDTSSRMEQYF.

In its sample, this clonotype was seen a few times. The chain employs TRBV30 and TRBJ1-1; possible D gene TRBD1, 6 bases. The CDR3 is made up of 13 amino acids. Per germline, CDR1 GTSNPN and CDR2 SVGIG (reference sequence). V was shortened by 2 bases and J by 2 bases, with 9 bases between the two germline ends. The CDR3 bases are TGTGCCTGGAGTCCAGGGGTCAACACTGAAGCTTTCTTT. This sequence encodes CAWSPGVNTEAFF.

This clonotype has just a few counts. This chain links TRBV7-8 with TRBJ1-1; D is unresolved. The V gene lost 6 bases and the J gene lost 1 base, with 12 bases spanning the gap. The CDR3 contains 14 residues. Per the germline V gene, CDR1 is SGHVS and CDR2 is FQNEAQ. CDR3 DNA sequence: TGTGCCAGCAGTCCCTCGTTCGAGAACACTGAAGCTTTCTTT. It translates to CASSPSFENTEAFF. The entire variable domain, with the rest obtained from reference TRBV7-8 and TRBJ1-1, is as follows: GAGVSQSPRYKVAKRGQDVALRCDPISGHVSLFWYQQALGQGPEFLTYFQNEAQLDKSGLPSDRFFAERPEGSVSTLKIQRTQQEDSAVYLCASSPSFENTEAFFGQGTRLTVV.

This clonotype was seen more than once but under ten times. The rearrangement joins TRBV7-6 to TRBJ2-1; 8 nucleotides match TRBD2. The germline CDR1 and CDR2 sequences are SGHVS and FNYEAQ. This CDR3 is built from 16 residues. With 0 bases clipped from V and 6 bases from J, the junction kept 7 bases outside the gene matches. The CDR3 protein is CASSLASGRPRNEQFF. CDR3 nucleotide sequence: TGTGCCAGCAGCTTAGCGAGCGGGAGACCCCGCAATGAGCAGTTCTTC. The full variable domain, in which reference TRBV7-6 and TRBJ2-1 provide the parts outside the CDR3, is GAGVSQSPRYKVTKRGQDVALRCDPISGHVSLYWYRQALGQGPEFLTYFNYEAQQDKSGLPNDRFSAERPEGSISTLTIQRTEQRDSAMYRCASSLASGRPRNEQFFGPGTRLTVL.

This clonotype was detected only a few times. The V gene is TRBV4-2, the J gene TRBJ2-1; 13 bases align to TRBD2. CDR1 and CDR2 from the germline V gene are LGHNA and YNFKEQ. Unmatched junction bases numbered 2, after V lost 4 bases and J lost 8 bases. The CDR3 spans 14 residues. CDR3 sequence reads: CASSRTSGSDEQFF. The CDR3 coding sequence is TGTGCCAGCAGCCGGACTAGCGGGAGCGATGAGCAGTTCTTC.

Only a few counts were recorded for this clonotype. This chain joins TRBV7-2 and TRBJ1-4; tentative D call: TRBD1 (5 bases). The V end was cut by 0 bases, the J end by 7 bases, with 18 bases between. The germline gives CDR1 SGHTA, CDR2 FQGNSA. CDR3 length equals 17 residues. The DNA of the CDR3 is TGTGCCAGCAGCTTAGCAAAAAGGGGCCAGAGGACTGAAAAACTGTTTTTT. It translates to CASSLAKRGQRTEKLFF.

This clonotype has a handful of counts. This chain connects TRBV6-1 to TRBJ1-5; D call uncertain. Germline CDR1 is MNHNS and CDR2 is SASEGT. V shed 10 bases and J shed 0 bases, with 13 bases lying between them. The CDR3 is 14 amino acids. CDR3 bases: TGTGCCACAAATCCCGGAAATAGCAATCAGCCCCAGCATTTT. It is translated as CATNPGNSNQPQHF.

Regarding this clonotype: The junction does not match germline at one end; this may be a read error. V and J are TRBV3-1 and TRBJ2-7; tentatively, D is TRBD1 (5 bases). CDR3 size: 12 residues. Per germline, CDR1 LGHDT and CDR2 YNNKEL (reference sequence). The DNA of the CDR3 is TGTGCCAGCGGCCAGGGTCCCTACGAGCAGTACTTC. This encodes CASGQGPYEQYF.

The chain is built from TRBV7-9 and TRBJ2-7, with 9 nucleotides matching TRBD1. The CDR3 runs to 15 residues. With 3 bases clipped from V and 1 base from J, the junction kept 4 bases outside the gene matches. Germline V gene lookup returns CDR1 SEHNR and CDR2 FQNEAQ (reference sequence). CDR3 loop: CASSFGTGFSYEQYF. CDR3 bases: TGTGCCAGCAGCTTCGGGACAGGGTTTTCCTACGAGCAGTACTTC.

The chain combines TRBV12-3 or TRBV12-4 with TRBJ1-4; D gene uncertain. The CDR3 has 13 residues. V gave up 6 bases and J gave up 8 bases, with 13 bases separating them. In nucleotides, the CDR3 is TGTGCCAGCAGCCGATGGCTTATCGAAAAACTGTTTTTT. Protein: CASSRWLIEKLFF.

The genes are TRBV9 and TRBJ2-3; 9 nucleotides match TRBD2. V shed 4 bases, J shed 4 bases, and the junction held 13 bases outside the gene matches. Germline CDR1 SGDLS, CDR2 YYNGEE. The CDR3 length is 17 residues. The CDR3 loop is CASSSLWRGGRADTQYF. For the CDR3, the DNA is TGTGCCAGCAGCTCCCTCTGGCGGGGGGGCCGGGCAGATACGCAGTATTTT.

The chain carries TRBV7-6 and TRBJ2-7, with no clear D. The ends were cut back, 5 bases at V and 2 bases at J, with 16 bases in the middle. Germline V gives CDR1 SGHVS, CDR2 FNYEAQ. CDR3 length: 15 amino acids. In DNA form, the CDR3 reads TGTGCCAGCAGCAACCGGGCTTCGGCCCCCTACGAGCAGTACTTC. Translating it yields CASSNRASAPYEQYF.

This clonotype occurred a few times. The V gene is TRBV20-1, the J gene TRBJ1-3; D ambiguous. Germline loops: CDR1 DFQATT, CDR2 SNEGSKA (reference sequence). V dropped 3 bases and J dropped 0 bases, with 15 bases sitting between them. The CDR3 totals 16 residues. The CDR3 loop is CSASTQRSPSGNTIYF. The CDR3 DNA sequence: TGCAGTGCTAGCACTCAACGGAGCCCCTCTGGAAACACCATATATTTT.

The chain recombines TRBV9 with TRBJ1-1; unclear D gene. V gave up 2 bases and J gave up 2 bases, with 7 bases separating them. This CDR3 has 13 amino acids. Germline V gene sequence: CDR1 SGDLS, CDR2 YYNGEE. The CDR3 DNA reads TGTGCCAGCAGCGTCCAGGTAAACACTGAAGCTTTCTTT. Translating it yields CASSVQVNTEAFF. The complete variable domain, with remaining parts taken from reference TRBV9 and TRBJ1-1, reads DSGVTQTPKHLITATGQRVTLRCSPRSGDLSVYWYQQSLDQGLQFLIQYYNGEERAKGNILERFSAQQFPDLHSELNLSSLELGDSALYFCASSVQVNTEAFFGQGTRLTVV.

This clonotype was observed at least ten times. The chain has TRBV20-1 and TRBJ2-2, with 7 bases identical to TRBD2. V gave up 4 bases and J gave up 2 bases; unmatched junction bases: 4. Germline-derived CDR1 and CDR2 are DFQATT and SNEGSKA (reference sequence). CDR3 length: 14 amino acids. The CDR3 DNA reads TGCAGTGCTACCGGGACTACAAACACCGGGGAGCTGTTTTTT. Encoded protein: CSATGTTNTGELFF.

The CDR3 sequence: CASSRTIGTSGANVLTF. In DNA, the CDR3 is TGTGCCAGCAGCCGAACCATAGGAACTTCCGGGGCCAACGTCCTGACTTTC. The rearrangement links TRBV7-8 to TRBJ2-6; D call uncertain. The germline V gene has CDR1 SGHVS and CDR2 FQNEAQ. Trimming took off 5 bases at V and 4 bases at J, with 18 bases between the two ends. The CDR3 consists of 17 residues.

This clonotype turned up a few times. V is TRBV12-3 or TRBV12-4 and J is TRBJ1-2; D unresolved. This CDR3 is built from 14 residues. With 1 base removed from V and 4 bases from J, the gap between germline ends came to 10 bases. CDR3: CASSLGDSFYGYTF. The DNA for the CDR3 is TGTGCCAGCAGTTTAGGGGATTCTTTCTATGGCTACACCTTC.

The chain recombines TRBV20-1 with TRBJ1-1; TRBD1 matches 9 bases. This CDR3 is built from 14 residues. Trimming took 2 bases from V and 6 from J; bases not matched to a gene: 7. Germline CDR1 is DFQATT and CDR2 is SNEGSKA (reference sequence). This CDR3 is CSARPGTGKPEAFF. In DNA, the CDR3 is TGCAGTGCTAGACCTGGGACAGGGAAGCCTGAAGCTTTCTTT.

This chain connects TRBV5-1 to TRBJ2-5; no firm D call. V gave up 1 base and J gave up 0 bases, with 13 bases separating them. CDR1 and CDR2 (germline): SGHRS, YFSETQ. CDR3 length: 16 residues. CDR3 sequence reads: CASSLFSELYQETQYF. The DNA for the CDR3 is TGCGCCAGCAGCTTGTTCTCCGAACTCTACCAAGAGACCCAGTACTTC. The variable domain in full, completed from reference TRBV5-1 and TRBJ2-5, reads KAGVTQTPRYLIKTRGQQVTLSCSPISGHRSVSWYQQTPGQGLQFLFEYFSETQRNKGNFPGRFSGRQFSNSRSEMNVSTLELGDSALYLCASSLFSELYQETQYFGPGTRLLVL.

This sequence joins TRBV27 and TRBJ2-2, with 12 bases identical to TRBD2. Germline assignment: CDR1 MNHEY and CDR2 SMNVEV (reference sequence). CDR3 length: 15 residues. Trimming cost V 6 bases and J 6 bases; bases outside gene matches: 5. The CDR3 coding sequence is TGTGCCAGCAGACGACTAGCGGGAGCGGCCGGGGAGCTGTTTTTT. Encoded protein: CASRRLAGAAGELFF.

This clonotype appeared many times. This chain joins TRBV29-1 and TRBJ2-6; D gene ambiguous. The germline CDR1 and CDR2 sequences are SQVTM and ANQGSEA. The CDR3 contains 14 residues. V gave up 6 bases and J gave up 1 base, with 10 bases separating them. DNA for the CDR3: TGCAGCGTCGGGCCCTCTTCTGGGGCCAACGTCCTGACTTTC. Protein: CSVGPSSGANVLTF.

The rearrangement uses TRBV5-1 and TRBJ1-2; D call uncertain. Per the germline V gene, CDR1 is SGHRS and CDR2 is YFSETQ. V lost 0 bases and J lost 4, with 7 bases in between. The length of the CDR3 is 13 residues. The CDR3 DNA follows: TGCGCCAGCAGCTTGGATCCGACCTATGGCTACACCTTC. Amino acids: CASSLDPTYGYTF.

This clonotype was recorded many times. The V and J genes are TRBV20-1 and TRBJ1-5; no reliable D call. The germline V gene encodes CDR1 DFQATT and CDR2 SNEGSKA (reference sequence). CDR3 length: 14 amino acids. Trimming cost V 1 base and J 3 bases, with 10 bases left between them. The CDR3 region has the DNA TGCAGTGCTAGAGGCCTCAGGTCCAATCAGCCCCAGCATTTT. This codes for CSARGLRSNQPQHF.

This clonotype turned up a few times. This chain uses TRBV30 with TRBJ2-7; 10 bases are shared with TRBD1. CDR1 is GTSNPN and CDR2 is SVGIG in the germline V gene (reference sequence). The CDR3 totals 13 residues. V was pared by 2 bases and J by 5 bases, with 3 bases of the junction left unmatched. CDR3 nucleotides: TGTGCCTGGAGTTTGACAGGGGGCGACGAGCAGTACTTC. As protein: CAWSLTGGDEQYF.

This clonotype was observed at least ten times. V usage is TRBV5-1 and J usage is TRBJ2-3; 7 bases are shared with TRBD2. The CDR3 is 14 amino acids. Trimming took 0 bases from V and 5 from J; bases not matched to a gene: 3. CDR1 and CDR2 from the germline V gene are SGHRS and YFSETQ. The CDR3 sequence is CASSLVGREDTQYF. The DNA for the CDR3 is TGCGCCAGCAGCTTGGTGGGGAGGGAAGATACGCAGTATTTT. Using reference TRBV5-1 and TRBJ2-3 for the parts outside the CDR3, the full variable domain is KAGVTQTPRYLIKTRGQQVTLSCSPISGHRSVSWYQQTPGQGLQFLFEYFSETQRNKGNFPGRFSGRQFSNSRSEMNVSTLELGDSALYLCASSLVGREDTQYFGPGTRLTVL.

This clonotype showed up just a few times. CDR3 coding DNA: TGTGCCAGCAGCGTAAGGATGGACGCTAGAAATTCACCCCTCCACTTT. Its translation: CASSVRMDARNSPLHF. The V and J genes are TRBV2 and TRBJ1-6, with no clear D. Germline V gene sequence: CDR1 SNHLY, CDR2 FYNNEI. This CDR3 region has 16 residues. Trimming removed 6 bases from V and 7 bases from J, with 19 bases in between.